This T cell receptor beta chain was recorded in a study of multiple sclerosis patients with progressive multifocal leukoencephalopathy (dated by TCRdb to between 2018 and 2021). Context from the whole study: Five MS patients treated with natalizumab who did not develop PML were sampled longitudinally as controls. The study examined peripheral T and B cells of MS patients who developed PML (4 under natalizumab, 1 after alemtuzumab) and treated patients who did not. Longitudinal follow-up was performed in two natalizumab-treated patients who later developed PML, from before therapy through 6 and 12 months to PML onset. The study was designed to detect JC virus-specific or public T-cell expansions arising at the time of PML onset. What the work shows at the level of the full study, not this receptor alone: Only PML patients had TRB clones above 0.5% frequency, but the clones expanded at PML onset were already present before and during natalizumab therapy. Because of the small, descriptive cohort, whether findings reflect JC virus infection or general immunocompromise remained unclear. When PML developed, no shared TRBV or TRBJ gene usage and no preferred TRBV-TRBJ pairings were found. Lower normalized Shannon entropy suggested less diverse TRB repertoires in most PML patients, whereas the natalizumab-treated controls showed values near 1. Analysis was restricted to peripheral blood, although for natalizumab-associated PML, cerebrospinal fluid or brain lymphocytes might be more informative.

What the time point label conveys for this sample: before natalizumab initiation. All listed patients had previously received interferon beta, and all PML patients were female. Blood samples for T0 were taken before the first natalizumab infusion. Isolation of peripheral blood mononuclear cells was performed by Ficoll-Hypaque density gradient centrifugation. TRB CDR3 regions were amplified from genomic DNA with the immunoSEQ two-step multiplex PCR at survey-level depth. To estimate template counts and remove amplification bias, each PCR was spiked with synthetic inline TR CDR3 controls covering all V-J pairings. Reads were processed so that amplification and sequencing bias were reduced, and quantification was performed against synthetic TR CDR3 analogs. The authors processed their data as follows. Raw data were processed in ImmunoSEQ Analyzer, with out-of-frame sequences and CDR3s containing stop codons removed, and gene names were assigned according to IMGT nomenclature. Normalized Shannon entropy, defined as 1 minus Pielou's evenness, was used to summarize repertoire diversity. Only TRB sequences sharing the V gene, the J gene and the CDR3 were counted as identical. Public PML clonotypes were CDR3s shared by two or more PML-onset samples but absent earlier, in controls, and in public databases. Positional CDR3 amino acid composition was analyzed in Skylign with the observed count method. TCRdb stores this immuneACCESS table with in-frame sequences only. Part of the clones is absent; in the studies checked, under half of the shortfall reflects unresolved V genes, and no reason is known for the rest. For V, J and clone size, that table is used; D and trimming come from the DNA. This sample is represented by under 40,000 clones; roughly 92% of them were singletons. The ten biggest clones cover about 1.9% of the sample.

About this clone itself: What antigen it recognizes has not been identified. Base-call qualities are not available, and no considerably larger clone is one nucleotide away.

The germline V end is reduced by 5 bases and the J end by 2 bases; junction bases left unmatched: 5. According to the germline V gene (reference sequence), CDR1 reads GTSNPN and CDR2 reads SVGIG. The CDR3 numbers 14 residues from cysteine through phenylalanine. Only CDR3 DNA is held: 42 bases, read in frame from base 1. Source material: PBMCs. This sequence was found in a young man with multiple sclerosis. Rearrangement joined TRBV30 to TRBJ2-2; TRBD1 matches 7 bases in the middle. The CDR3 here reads CAWDGTANTGELFF. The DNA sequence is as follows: TGTGCCTGGGATGGGACAGCCAACACCGGGGAGCTGTTTTTT.